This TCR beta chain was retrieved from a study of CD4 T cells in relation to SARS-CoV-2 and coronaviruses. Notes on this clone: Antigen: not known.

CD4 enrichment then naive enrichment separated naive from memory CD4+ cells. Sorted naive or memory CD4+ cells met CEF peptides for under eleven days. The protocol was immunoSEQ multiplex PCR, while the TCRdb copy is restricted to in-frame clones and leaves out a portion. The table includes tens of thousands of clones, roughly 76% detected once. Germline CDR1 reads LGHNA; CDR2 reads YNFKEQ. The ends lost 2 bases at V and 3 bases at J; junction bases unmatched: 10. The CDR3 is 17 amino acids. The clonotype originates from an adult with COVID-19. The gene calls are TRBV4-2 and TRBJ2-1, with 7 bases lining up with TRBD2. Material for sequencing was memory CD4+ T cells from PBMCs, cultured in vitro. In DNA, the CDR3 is TGTGCCAGCAGCCAAAAACTGGGCGGGAGCCGCTACAATGAGCAGTTCTTC. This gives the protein CASSQKLGGSRYNEQFF.